This T cell receptor (beta chain) was observed in a study of T cells in localized non-small cell lung cancer. The study, taken as a whole, reports: Tumor samples were not multi-region, leaving intratumor heterogeneity unexcluded. Among the tissues sampled, uninvolved adjacent lung had the highest T cell clonality, above tumor. A median of around 60 clones ranked among the top 100 in tumor appeared in adjacent lung. Patients showing higher blood T cell density tended to see longer overall survival.

A note on this clone: Its target is unknown.

Only in-frame clones appear in the TCRdb table, and some are missing; sequencing was by immunoSEQ multiplex PCR. This table has around 92,000 clones, just over 90% appearing once. Trimming cost V 0 bases and J 2 bases, with 13 bases left between them. The CDR3 runs to 16 residues. The V gene's germline CDR1 is SGHDT and CDR2 YYEEEE. The TCR comes from a woman aged 40-69 years with stage II squamous cell lung carcinoma. This chain links TRBV5-6 with TRBJ2-3; possibly TRBD2 for D (7 bases). The sequences come from PBMCs, collected before any cancer treatment. This CDR3 is CASSLEAGGPTDTQYF. In nucleotides, the CDR3 is TGTGCCAGCAGCTTGGAGGCCGGGGGGCCCACAGATACGCAGTATTTT.